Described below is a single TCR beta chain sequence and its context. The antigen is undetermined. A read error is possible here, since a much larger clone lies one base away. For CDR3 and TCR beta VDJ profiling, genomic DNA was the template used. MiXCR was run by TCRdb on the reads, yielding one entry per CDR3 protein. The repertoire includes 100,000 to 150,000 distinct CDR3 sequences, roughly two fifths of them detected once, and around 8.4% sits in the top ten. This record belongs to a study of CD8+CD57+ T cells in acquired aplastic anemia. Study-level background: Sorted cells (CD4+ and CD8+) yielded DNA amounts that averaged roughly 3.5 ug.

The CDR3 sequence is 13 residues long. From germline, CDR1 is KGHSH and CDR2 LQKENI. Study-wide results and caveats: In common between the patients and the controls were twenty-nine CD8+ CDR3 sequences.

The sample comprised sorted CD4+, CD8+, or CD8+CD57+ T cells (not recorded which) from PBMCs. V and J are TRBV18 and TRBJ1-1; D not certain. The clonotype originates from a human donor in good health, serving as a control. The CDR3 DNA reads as TGTGTCAGCTCACCCCGCGAGGGCACTGAAGCTTTCTTT. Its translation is CVSSPREGTEAFF.